Listed below are T cell receptor beta chains from one sample, sequenced in a study of OX40 agonist ivuxolimab in advanced cancers. Assay: immunoSEQ multiplex PCR; the TCRdb copy retains only in-frame clones and omits some. The sample lists roughly 30,000 clones; about 90% were seen once. The source was CD4+ or CD8+ T cells sorted from blood, collected in a trial of the OX40 agonist ivuxolimab. These receptor sequences come from an adult with an advanced solid tumor such as melanoma, head and neck, liver or kidney cancer. Each CDR3 is given without its conserved first and last residue. Clone size is given for some rows only: seen once, a few or many times, or a class if the clone is expanded.

V	J	size	CDR3
TRBV7-9	TRBJ2-3	once	ASSFAVLDRGTQY
TRBV11-3	TRBJ2-3	-	ASSPSRRSSGRFTDTQY
TRBV27	TRBJ2-1	-	ASSLLNGGYEQF
TRBV27	TRBJ1-2	-	ASSLVFRLSAFPQRHAFNGYT
TRBV19	TRBJ2-7	-	ASSIPSPTGGYEQY
TRBV7-9	TRBJ1-5	few	ASSLSGTGQPQH
TRBV4-3	TRBJ2-1	-	ASSQDSTSGGSYNEQF
TRBV7-6	TRBJ2-1	-	ASSLYHAEGAHEQF
TRBV27	TRBJ2-5	-	ASSTLLDQETQY
TRBV7-9	TRBJ2-1	-	ASSLSGRNEQF
TRBV6-5	TRBJ2-7	-	ASSYSTGATRYEQY
TRBV6-1	TRBJ1-6	few	ASSFSSYNSPLH
TRBV12-5	TRBJ2-1	-	ASGLGDNEQF
TRBV20-1	TRBJ1-1	-	SATTGREAF
TRBV7-9	TRBJ2-1	-	ASSLGGQINNEQF
TRBV10-3	TRBJ1-2	-	AIGTEIVHT
TRBV6-5	TRBJ2-7	-	ASSYSWTLNSYEQY
TRBV29-1	TRBJ2-2	-	SVDPENTGELF
TRBV30	TRBJ1-4	few	AWSVKSTNEKLF